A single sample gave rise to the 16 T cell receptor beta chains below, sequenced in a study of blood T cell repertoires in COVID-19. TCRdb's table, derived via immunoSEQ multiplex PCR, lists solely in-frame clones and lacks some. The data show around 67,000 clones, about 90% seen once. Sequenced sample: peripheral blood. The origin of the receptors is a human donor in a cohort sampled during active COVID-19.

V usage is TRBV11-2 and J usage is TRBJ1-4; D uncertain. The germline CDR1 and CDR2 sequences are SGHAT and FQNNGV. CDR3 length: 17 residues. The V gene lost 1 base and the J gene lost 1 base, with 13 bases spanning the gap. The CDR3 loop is CASSLVMWGETNEKLFF. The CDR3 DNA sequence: TGTGCCAGCAGCTTAGTCATGTGGGGAGAAACTAATGAAAAACTGTTTTTT.

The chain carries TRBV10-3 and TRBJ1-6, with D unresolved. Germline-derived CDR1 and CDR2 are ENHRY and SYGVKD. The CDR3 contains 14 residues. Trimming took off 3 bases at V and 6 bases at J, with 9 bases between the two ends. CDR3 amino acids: CAISEKSPNSPLHF. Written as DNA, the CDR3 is TGTGCCATCAGTGAAAAGAGTCCTAATTCACCCCTCCACTTT.

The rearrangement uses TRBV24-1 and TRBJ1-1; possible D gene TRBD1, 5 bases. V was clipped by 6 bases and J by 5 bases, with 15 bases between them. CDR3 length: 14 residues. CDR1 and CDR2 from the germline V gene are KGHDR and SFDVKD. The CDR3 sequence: CATSQSGRGTEAFF. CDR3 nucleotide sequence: TGTGCCACCAGTCAGTCTGGACGGGGGACTGAAGCTTTCTTT.

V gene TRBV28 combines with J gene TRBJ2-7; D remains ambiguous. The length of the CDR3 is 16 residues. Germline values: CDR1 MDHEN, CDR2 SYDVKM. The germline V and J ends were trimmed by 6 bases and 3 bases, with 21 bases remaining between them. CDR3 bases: TGTGCCAGCAGCCAAACCCTTAACTACCAAATCTACGAGCAGTACTTC. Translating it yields CASSQTLNYQIYEQYF.

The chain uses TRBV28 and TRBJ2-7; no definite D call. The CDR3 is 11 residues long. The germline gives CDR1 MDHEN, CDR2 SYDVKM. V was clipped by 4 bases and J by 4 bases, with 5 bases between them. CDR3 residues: CASSYQYEQYF. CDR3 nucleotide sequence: TGTGCCAGCAGTTACCAGTACGAGCAGTACTTC.

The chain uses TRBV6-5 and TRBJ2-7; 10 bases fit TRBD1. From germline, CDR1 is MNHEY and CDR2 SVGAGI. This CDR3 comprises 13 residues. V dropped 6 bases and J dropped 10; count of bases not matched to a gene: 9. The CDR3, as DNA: TGTGCCAGCAGAACCGGGACAGGGGTTAAACAGTACTTC. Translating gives CASRTGTGVKQYF.

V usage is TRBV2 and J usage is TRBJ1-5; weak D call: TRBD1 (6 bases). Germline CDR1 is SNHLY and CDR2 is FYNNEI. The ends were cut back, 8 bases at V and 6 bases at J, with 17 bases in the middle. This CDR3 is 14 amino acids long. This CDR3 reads CASRPGGAGQPQHF. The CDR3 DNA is TGTGCCAGCCGGCCGGGGGGGGCAGGTCAGCCCCAGCATTTT. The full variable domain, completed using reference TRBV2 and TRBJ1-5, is EPEVTQTPSHQVTQMGQEVILRCVPISNHLYFYWYRQILGQKVEFLVSFYNNEISEKSEIFDDQFSVERPDGSNFTLKIRSTKLEDSAMYFCASRPGGAGQPQHFGDGTRLSIL.

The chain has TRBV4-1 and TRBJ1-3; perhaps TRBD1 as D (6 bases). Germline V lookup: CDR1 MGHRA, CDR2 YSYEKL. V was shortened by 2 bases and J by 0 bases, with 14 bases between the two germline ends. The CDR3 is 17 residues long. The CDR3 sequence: CASSQISGGSSGNTIYF. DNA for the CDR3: TGCGCCAGCAGCCAAATATCGGGGGGCAGCTCTGGAAACACCATATATTTT.

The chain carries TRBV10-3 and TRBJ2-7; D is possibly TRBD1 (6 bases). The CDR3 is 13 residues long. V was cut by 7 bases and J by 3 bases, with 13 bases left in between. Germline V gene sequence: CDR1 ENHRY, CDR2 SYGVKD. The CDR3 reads CAITSEGVYEQYF. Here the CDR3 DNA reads TGTGCCATCACCAGTGAGGGGGTCTACGAGCAGTACTTC.

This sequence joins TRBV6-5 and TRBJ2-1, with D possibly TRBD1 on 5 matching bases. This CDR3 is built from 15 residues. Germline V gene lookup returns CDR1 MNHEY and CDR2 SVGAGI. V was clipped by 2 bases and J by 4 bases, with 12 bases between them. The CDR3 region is CASSYRRGAYNEQFF. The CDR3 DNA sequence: TGTGCCAGCAGTTACCGTAGGGGTGCGTACAATGAGCAGTTCTTC.

As DNA, the CDR3 is TGTGCCACCAGCAGAGGGGGGGGCGTCGTATACGAGCAGTACTTC. It is translated as CATSRGGGVVYEQYF. The V gene is TRBV15, the J gene TRBJ2-7, with a weak D call TRBD2 (7 bases). V was cut by 1 base and J by 4 bases, with 14 bases left in between. CDR1 is LNHNV, CDR2 YYDKDF, per germline (reference sequence). The CDR3 covers 15 residues.

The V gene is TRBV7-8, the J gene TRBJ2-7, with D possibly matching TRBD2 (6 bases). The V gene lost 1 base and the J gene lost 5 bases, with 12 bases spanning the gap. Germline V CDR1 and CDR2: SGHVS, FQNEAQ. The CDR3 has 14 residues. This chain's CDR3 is CASSLVREKHEQYF. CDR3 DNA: TGTGCCAGCAGCTTAGTCCGGGAGAAGCACGAGCAGTACTTC. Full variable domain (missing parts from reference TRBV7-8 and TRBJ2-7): GAGVSQSPRYKVAKRGQDVALRCDPISGHVSLFWYQQALGQGPEFLTYFQNEAQLDKSGLPSDRFFAERPEGSVSTLKIQRTQQEDSAVYLCASSLVREKHEQYFGPGTRLTVT.

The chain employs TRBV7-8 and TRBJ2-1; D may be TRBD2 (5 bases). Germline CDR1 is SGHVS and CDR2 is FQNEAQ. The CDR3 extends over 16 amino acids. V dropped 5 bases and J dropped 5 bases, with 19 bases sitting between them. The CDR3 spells CASSPTRLTINNEQFF. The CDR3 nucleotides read TGTGCCAGCAGCCCTACGAGGTTGACTATCAACAATGAGCAGTTCTTC.

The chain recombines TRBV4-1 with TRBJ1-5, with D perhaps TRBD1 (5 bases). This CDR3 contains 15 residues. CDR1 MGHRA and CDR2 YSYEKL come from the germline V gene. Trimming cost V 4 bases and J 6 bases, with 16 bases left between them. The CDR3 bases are TGCGCCAGCAGCCTCGTTAACGGGGGGAGTCAGCCCCAGCATTTT. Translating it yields CASSLVNGGSQPQHF.

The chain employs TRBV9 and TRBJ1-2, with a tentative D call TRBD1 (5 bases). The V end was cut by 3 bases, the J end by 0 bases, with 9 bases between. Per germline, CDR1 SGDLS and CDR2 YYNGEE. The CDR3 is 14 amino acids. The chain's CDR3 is CASSGGESNYGYTF. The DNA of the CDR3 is TGTGCCAGCAGCGGGGGGGAATCTAACTATGGCTACACCTTC.

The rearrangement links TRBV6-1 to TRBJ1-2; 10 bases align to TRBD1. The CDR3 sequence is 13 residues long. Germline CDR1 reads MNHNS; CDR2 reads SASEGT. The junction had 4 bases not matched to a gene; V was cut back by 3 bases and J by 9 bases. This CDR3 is CASSDGDRGSYTF. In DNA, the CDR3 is TGTGCCAGCAGTGATGGGGACAGGGGTAGCTACACCTTC.